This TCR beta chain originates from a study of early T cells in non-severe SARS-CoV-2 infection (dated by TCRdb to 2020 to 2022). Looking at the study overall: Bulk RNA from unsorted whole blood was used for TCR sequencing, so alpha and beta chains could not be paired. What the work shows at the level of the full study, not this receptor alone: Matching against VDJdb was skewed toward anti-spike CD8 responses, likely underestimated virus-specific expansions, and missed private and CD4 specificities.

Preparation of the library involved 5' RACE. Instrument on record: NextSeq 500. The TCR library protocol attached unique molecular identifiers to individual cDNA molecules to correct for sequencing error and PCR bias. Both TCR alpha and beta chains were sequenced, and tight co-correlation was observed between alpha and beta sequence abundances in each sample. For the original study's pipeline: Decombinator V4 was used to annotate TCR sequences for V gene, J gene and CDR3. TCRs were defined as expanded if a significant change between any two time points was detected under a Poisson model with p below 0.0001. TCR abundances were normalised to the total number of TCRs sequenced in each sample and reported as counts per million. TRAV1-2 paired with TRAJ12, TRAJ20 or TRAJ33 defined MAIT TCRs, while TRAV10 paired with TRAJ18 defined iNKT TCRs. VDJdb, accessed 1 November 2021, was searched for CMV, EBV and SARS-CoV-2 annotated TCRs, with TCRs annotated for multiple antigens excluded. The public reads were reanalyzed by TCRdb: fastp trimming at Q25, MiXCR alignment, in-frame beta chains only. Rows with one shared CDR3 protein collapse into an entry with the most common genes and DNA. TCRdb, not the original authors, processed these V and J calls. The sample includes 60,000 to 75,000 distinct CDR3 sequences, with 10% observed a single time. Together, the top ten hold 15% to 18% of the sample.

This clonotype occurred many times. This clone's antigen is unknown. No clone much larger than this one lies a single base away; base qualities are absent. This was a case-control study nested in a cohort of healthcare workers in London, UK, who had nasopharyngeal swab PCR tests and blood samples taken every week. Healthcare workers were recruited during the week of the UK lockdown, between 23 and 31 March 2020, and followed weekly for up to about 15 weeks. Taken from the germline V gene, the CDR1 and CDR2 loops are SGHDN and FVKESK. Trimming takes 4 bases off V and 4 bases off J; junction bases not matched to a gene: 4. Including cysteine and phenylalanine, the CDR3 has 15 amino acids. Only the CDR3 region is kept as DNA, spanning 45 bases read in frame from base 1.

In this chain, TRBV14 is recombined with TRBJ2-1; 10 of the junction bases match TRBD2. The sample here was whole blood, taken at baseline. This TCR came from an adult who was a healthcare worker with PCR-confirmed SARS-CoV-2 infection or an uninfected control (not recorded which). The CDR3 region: CASSPGTSEYNEQFF. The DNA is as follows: TGTGCCAGCAGCCCGGGGACTAGCGAGTACAATGAGCAGTTCTTC.